The T cell receptor (beta chain) described here comes from a study of shared clonotypes between healthy human individuals. Sequencing used immunoSEQ multiplex PCR; TCRdb keeps in-frame clones, though not all of them. The repertoire holds about 330,000 clones, around 86% seen once, with under 20% in the top ten. The CDR3 extends over 15 amino acids. The chain carries TRBV21-1 and TRBJ2-7; the table's TRBD1 call for D was not verified on the DNA. TRBV21-1 is marked as a pseudogene. The source is a man between 18 and 29 years old in good health. Sequencing used memory CD8+ T cells sorted from blood. Subset denoted: CD45RO+ cells pooled with CCR7-negative TemRA cells. The CDR3 nucleotides read TGTGCCAGCAGCAGAACCGGGACAGGGGCCAACGAGCAGTACTTC. It specifies CASSRTGTGANEQYF.